This TCR beta chain was documented in a study of blood T cell repertoires in COVID-19. On the study more broadly: The samples span acute and convalescent COVID-19 from the United States, Italy and Spain. Sources were T cells, B-cell-depleted T cells, or PBMCs; the material itself was cDNA or gDNA.

Germline trimming cut 2 bases from V and 4 bases from J; bases unmatched to any gene: 5. CDR3 length: 16 residues. CDR1 is PRHDT and CDR2 is FYEKMQ in the germline V gene (reference sequence). Original processing notes: Amplification of reference gene primers was used by the study to estimate nucleated cell counts. TCRdb keeps only in-frame clones here, not all; method: immunoSEQ multiplex PCR. V, J and clone size were drawn from that table, and D and trimming were deduced from the DNA. The sample records 95,000 to 100,000 clones, about 89% being singletons. The chain recombines TRBV13 with TRBJ2-5, with TRBD2 identical over 12 bases. This TCR came from a man aged 50-60 years with acute or convalescent COVID-19. Sequenced sample: peripheral blood. The CDR3 reads CASSLSRTSGAETQYF. The CDR3, as DNA: TGTGCCAGCAGCTTATCTCGGACTAGCGGGGCAGAGACCCAGTACTTC.